In its sample, the clone carrying this TCR beta chain was seen once. The antigen is unknown. Relative to the germline gene, one junction end is altered; a read error may explain this. The sample is drawn from a study of T cell responses to AZD1222 COVID-19 vaccine. In the study overall: Samples with a second dose at about 4 or about 12 weeks were pooled together.

TCRdb's copy holds only in-frame clones and misses some; the assay was immunoSEQ multiplex PCR. The sample includes roughly 84,000 clones, nearly 90% of them seen just once. Notes on the study in general: Rises in breadth and depth of Spike-specific TCRs came after two AZD1222 doses. No day 14 peak samples; only post-peak repertoires were characterized.

CDR3 length: 15 amino acids. Germline loops: CDR1 MNHEY, CDR2 SMNVEV (reference sequence). The chain carries TRBV27 and TRBJ2-1; possible D gene TRBD2, 5 bases. Sequenced material: peripheral blood, taken on day 0 of AZD1222 vaccination. The clonotype originates from an adult in good health. DNA of the CDR3: TGTGCCAGCAGCCCCCAAGCGGACTCCCACAATGAGCAGTTCTTC. It encodes CASSPQADSHNEQFF.